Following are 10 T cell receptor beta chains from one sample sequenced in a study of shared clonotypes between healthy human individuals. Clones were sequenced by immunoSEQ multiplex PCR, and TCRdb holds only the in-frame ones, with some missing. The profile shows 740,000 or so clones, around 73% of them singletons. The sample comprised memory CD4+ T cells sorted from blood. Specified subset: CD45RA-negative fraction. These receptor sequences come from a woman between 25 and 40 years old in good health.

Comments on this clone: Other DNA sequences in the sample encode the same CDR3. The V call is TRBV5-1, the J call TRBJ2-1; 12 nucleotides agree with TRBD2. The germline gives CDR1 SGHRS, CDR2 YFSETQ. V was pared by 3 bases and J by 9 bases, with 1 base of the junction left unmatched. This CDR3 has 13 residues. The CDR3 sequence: CASSSGLAGEQFF. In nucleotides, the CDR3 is TGCGCCAGCAGCTCGGGACTAGCGGGTGAGCAGTTCTTC.

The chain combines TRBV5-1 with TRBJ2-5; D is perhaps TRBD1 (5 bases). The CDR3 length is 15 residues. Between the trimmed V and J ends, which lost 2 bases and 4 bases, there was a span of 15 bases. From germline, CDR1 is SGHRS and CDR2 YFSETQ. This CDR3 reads CASSFSGSYRETQYF. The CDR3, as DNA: TGCGCCAGCAGCTTCTCAGGGTCTTATAGAGAGACCCAGTACTTC. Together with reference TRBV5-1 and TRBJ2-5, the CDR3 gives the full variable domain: KAGVTQTPRYLIKTRGQQVTLSCSPISGHRSVSWYQQTPGQGLQFLFEYFSETQRNKGNFPGRFSGRQFSNSRSEMNVSTLELGDSALYLCASSFSGSYRETQYFGPGTRLLVL.

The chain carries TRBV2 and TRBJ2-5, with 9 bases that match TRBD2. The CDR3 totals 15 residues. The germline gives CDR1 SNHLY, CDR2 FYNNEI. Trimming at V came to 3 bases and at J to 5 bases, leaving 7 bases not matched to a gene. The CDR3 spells CASSEGGRASETQYF. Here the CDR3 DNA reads TGTGCCAGCAGTGAGGGCGGGAGGGCCAGTGAGACCCAGTACTTC.

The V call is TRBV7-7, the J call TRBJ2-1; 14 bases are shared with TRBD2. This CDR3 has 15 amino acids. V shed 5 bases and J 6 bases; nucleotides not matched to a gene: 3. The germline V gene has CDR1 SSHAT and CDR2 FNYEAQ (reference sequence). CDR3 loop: CASSPGTSGSNEQFF. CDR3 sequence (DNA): TGTGCCAGCAGCCCCGGGACTAGCGGGAGCAATGAGCAGTTCTTC.

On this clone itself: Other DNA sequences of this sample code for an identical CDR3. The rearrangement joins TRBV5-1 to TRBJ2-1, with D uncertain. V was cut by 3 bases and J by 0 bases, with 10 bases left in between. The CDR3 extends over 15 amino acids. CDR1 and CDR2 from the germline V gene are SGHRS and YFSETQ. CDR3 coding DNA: TGCGCCAGCAGCTCTGACCGGAGCTCCTACAATGAGCAGTTCTTC. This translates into CASSSDRSSYNEQFF.

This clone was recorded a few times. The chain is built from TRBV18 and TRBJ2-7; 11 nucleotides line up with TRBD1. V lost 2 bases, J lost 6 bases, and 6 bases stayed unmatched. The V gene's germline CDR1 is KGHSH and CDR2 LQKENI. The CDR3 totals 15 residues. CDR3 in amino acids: CASSPEGQGVREQYF. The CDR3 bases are TGTGCCAGCTCACCAGAGGGACAGGGGGTTCGCGAGCAGTACTTC.

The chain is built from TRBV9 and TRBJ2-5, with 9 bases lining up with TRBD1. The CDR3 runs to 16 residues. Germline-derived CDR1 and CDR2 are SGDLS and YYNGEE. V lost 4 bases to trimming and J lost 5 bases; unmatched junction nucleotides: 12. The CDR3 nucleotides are TGTGCCAGCAGCTACCATTCCGGGACAGGGAGTGAGACCCAGTACTTC. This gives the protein CASSYHSGTGSETQYF.

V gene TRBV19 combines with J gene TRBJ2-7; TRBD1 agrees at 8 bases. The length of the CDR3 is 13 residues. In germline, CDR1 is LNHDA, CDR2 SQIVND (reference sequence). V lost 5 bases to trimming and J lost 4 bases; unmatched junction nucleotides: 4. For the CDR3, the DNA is TGTGCCAGTAGTCAGACAGGGGAGTACGAGCAGTACTTC. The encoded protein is CASSQTGEYEQYF.

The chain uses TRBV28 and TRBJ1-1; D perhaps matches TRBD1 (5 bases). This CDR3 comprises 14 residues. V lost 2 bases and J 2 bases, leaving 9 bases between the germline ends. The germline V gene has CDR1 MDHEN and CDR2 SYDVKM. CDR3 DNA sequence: TGTGCCAGCAGTTTAGTGAGGGGAAACACTGAAGCTTTCTTT. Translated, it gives CASSLVRGNTEAFF.

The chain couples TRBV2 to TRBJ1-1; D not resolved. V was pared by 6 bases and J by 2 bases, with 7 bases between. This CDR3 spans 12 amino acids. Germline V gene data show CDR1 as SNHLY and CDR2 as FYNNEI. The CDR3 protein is CASRRLNTEAFF. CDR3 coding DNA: TGTGCCAGCAGACGCCTTAACACTGAAGCTTTCTTT.